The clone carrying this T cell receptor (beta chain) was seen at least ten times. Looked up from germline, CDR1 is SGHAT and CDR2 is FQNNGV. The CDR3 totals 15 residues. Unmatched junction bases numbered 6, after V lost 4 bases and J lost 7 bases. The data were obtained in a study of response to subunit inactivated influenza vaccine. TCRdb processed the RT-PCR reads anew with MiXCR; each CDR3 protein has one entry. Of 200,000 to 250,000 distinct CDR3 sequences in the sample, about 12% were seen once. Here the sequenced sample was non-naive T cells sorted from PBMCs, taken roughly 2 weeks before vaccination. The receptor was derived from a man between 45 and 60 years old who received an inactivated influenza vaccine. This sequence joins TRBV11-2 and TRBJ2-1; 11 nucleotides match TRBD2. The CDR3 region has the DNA TGTGCCAGCAGCTCCTCTAGCGGGGGGCATAATGAGCAGTTCTTC. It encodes CASSSSSGGHNEQFF.